This TCR beta chain appears in the sequencing data of a study of blood T cell repertoires in COVID-19 (TCRdb year 2020). For context, the study as a whole: Collaborator samples came from the United States, Italy and Spain and covered acute and convalescent phases of COVID-19. The prospective study material was composed of cDNA or gDNA derived from T cells, B-cell-depleted T cells, or PBMCs. Subjects who had been exposed to COVID-19, were actively infected with it, or had recovered from it provided the deeply sampled blood TCRbeta repertoires that made up the dataset. A freely available public database, intended as a resource for researchers studying the immune response to SARS-CoV-2, is where the repertoires were released. The samples were drawn from the first 160 participants of the ongoing ImmuneRACE study and from some 1,300 subjects provided by 6 global collaborators. Sample metadata almost always included a de-identified subject ID, COVID-19 status, age in years and sex. Where HLA class I and class II types were available, the types were taken from metadata supplied by the sample provider, not from assay-based typing.

For this clone: Its target antigen remains unknown. No quality values exist for individual bases; no much larger clone is one base distant.

One collaborating source in Seattle enrolled patients while the patients were actively infected and followed the patients over time throughout the course of disease. Whole blood was collected in K2EDTA tubes by collaborating institutions according to the institutions' own protocols. For TCRbeta analysis, collaborators shipped samples in one of three forms: frozen whole blood, isolated PBMCs, or DNA extracted from either of those sample types. TCRbeta CDR3 regions were amplified from genomic DNA by means of the immunoSEQ Assay, a bias-controlled multiplex PCR. The authors' pipeline ran thus. Nucleated cell counts per sample were estimated from amplification of reference gene primers within the assay. To quantify the absolute abundance of each unique TCRbeta CDR3 rearrangement, sequence reads were collapsed and filtered. For each sample, productive Simpson clonality was calculated by taking the square root of Simpson's diversity index across productive rearrangements. In TCRdb, the immuneACCESS table is reduced to in-frame sequences with V and J assigned. These tables do not hold every clone; where another copy was compared, an unresolved V gene accounts for under half, and the others remain unexplained. V, J and clone size are taken as reported in that table, and D and trimming were inferred from the DNA itself. The sample contains almost 400,000 clones, about 87% of them found a single time. Jointly, the top ten make up about 2.1% of the sample.

The research as a whole found: The quantity of clinical and demographic metadata differed by source and by participant and was supplied without curation.

The CDR3 spans 15 residues, from the cysteine through the phenylalanine. The entry retains the CDR3 DNA only, 45 bases that are in frame from base 1. The germline V gene gives CDR1 as SNHLY and CDR2 as FYNNEI. V is reduced by 6 bases and J by 2 bases, leaving a spacing of 14 bases between them. The receptor comes from a woman in her sixties or seventies with COVID-19, enrolled during active disease. Sequenced input: peripheral blood. The sequence joins TRBV2 to TRBJ1-5, with TRBD1 as a weak D call on 5 bases. The CDR3 is CASRAQEQRNQPQHF. The nucleotide sequence reads as follows: TGTGCCAGCAGGGCACAGGAGCAACGCAATCAGCCCCAGCATTTT.